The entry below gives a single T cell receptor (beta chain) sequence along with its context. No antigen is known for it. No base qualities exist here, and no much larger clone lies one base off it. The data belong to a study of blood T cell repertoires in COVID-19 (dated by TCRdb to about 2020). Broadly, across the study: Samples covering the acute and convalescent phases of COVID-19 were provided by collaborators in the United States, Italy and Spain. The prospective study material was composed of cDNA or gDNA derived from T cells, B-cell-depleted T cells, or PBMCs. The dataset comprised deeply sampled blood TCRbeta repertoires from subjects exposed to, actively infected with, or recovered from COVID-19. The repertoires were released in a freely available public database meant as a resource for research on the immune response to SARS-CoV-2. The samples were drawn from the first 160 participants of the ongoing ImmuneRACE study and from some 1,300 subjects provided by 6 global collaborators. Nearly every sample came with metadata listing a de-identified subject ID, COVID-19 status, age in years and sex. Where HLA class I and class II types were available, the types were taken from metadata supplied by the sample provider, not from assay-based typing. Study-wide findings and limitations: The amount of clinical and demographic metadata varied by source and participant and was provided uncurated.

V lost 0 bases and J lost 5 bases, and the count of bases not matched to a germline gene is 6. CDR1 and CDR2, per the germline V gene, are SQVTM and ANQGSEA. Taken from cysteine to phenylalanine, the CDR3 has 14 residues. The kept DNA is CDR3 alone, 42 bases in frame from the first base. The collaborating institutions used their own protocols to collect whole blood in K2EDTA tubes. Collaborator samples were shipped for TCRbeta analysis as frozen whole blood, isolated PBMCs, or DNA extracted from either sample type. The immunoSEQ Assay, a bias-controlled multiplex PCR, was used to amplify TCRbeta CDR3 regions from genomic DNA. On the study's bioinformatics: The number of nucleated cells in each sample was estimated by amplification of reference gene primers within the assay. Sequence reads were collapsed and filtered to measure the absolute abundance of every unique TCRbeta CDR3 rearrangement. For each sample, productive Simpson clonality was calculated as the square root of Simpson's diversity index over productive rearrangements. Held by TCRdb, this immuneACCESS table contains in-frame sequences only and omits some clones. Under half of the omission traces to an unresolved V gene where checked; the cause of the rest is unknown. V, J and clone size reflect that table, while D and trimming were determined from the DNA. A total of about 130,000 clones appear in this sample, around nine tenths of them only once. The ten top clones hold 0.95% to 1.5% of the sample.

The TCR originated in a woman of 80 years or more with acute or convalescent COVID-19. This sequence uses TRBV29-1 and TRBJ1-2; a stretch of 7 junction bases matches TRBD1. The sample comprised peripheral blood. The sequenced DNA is TGCAGCGTTGAAGATTTAAACAGGGGATATGGCTACACCTTC. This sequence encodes CSVEDLNRGYGYTF.